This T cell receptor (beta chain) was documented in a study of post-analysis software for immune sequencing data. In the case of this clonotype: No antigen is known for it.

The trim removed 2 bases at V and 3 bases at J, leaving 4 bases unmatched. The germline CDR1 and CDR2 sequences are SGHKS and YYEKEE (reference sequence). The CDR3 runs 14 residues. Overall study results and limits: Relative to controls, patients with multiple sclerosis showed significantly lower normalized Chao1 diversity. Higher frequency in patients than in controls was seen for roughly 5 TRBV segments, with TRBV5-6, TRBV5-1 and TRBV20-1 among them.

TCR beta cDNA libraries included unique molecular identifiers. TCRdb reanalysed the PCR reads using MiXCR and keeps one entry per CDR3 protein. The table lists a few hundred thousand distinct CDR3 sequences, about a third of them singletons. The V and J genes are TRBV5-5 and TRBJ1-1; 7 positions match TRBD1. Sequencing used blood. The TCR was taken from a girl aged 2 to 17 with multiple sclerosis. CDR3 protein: CASSLRQGYTEAFF. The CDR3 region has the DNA TGTGCCAGCAGCTTACGACAGGGTTACACTGAAGCTTTCTTT.